These T cell receptor beta chains were read from a single sample in a study of lymphopenia after photon versus proton radiotherapy. Method: immunoSEQ multiplex PCR; TCRdb's copy keeps in-frame clones and lacks some. In the table there are more than 70,000 clones, around 80% of which are singletons. Specimen: peripheral blood, collected from a patient treated with proton-based radiotherapy. The receptors here all came from a man in his sixties with pancreatic cancer. CDR3s leave out the opening cysteine and the closing phenylalanine or tryptophan. A D gene is named only where the DNA matches it firmly. Some rows mark clone size as missing; the rest say once, few, many or name a class of expanded clone.

D	V	J	size	CDR3
TRBD1	TRBV28	TRBJ1-2	.	ASGRTGEKNYGYT
TRBD1	TRBV5-6	TRBJ2-1	.	ASSPTGFPYNEQF
.	TRBV5-1	TRBJ2-7	.	ASSLVRVSGEQY
.	TRBV15	TRBJ1-5	.	ATSRGRADGNQPQH
.	TRBV9	TRBJ1-2	.	ASSVGPVGGPSYGYT
.	TRBV9	TRBJ2-1	once	ASSLDLSSYNEQF
TRBD1	TRBV4-3	TRBJ2-6	.	ASSQEGQGIYSGANVLT
TRBD2	TRBV7-2	TRBJ2-1	.	ASSLDLADYNEQF
.	TRBV5-6	TRBJ1-1	.	ASSLGRAPNTEAF
.	TRBV28	TRBJ2-7	once	ASSPSGIHYEQY
.	TRBV10-1	TRBJ2-2	.	ASRAQRQGGPGELF
TRBD2	TRBV7-8	TRBJ2-5	.	ASSGTRVETQY
TRBD2	TRBV5-5	TRBJ2-7	.	ASSVGLAGVTYEQY
.	TRBV6-6	TRBJ1-2	few	ASTPQGRGYT
.	TRBV4-2	TRBJ1-2	few	ASSQERFAALANYGYT
TRBD2	TRBV9	TRBJ2-5	.	ASSVESGRGETQY
.	TRBV6-5	TRBJ2-7	.	ASSYRASGWQY
.	TRBV6-5	TRBJ1-1	.	ASNPQGQNTEAF
TRBD2	TRBV28	TRBJ2-1	.	ASSPGTSGLYNEQF
.	TRBV30	TRBJ2-3	.	AWSFGGSGTDTQY
TRBD1	TRBV27	TRBJ2-2	.	ASLKQGEVGELF
.	TRBV7-9	TRBJ1-2	.	ASSPQDLEGYT
.	TRBV6-1	TRBJ1-3	.	ASTEGNTIY
TRBD1	TRBV4-2	TRBJ2-5	.	ASSPTGDQETQY
.	TRBV28	TRBJ2-3	.	ASSPTLATDTQY
.	TRBV19	TRBJ1-1	.	ASSSVGRTEAF
.	TRBV28	TRBJ1-1	.	ASSQPLVTEAF
.	TRBV11-2	TRBJ2-5	.	ASSLGETQY
.	TRBV5-6	TRBJ1-1	.	ASTLGPGMNTEAF
.	TRBV30	TRBJ2-2	.	AWSVLDTGELF
.	TRBV5-5	TRBJ1-2	.	ASSSVGNYGYT
.	TRBV6-5	TRBJ1-1	.	ASSSSLLGDTEAF
.	TRBV7-8	TRBJ2-5	.	ASSLEARRWETQY
TRBD1	TRBV25-1	TRBJ2-3	.	ASSDLGTGVEDTQY
TRBD1	TRBV6-5	TRBJ2-5	.	ASSIGDRASETQY
.	TRBV9	TRBJ1-4	.	ASRGSGTEKLF
.	TRBV19	TRBJ1-4	.	ASSIQGTNEKLF
.	TRBV19	TRBJ1-2	.	ASSIRSGGTNYGYT
.	TRBV6-1	TRBJ1-2	few	ASSADFLGYGYT
TRBD2	TRBV18	TRBJ2-7	.	ASSPETSGRSYEQY
.	TRBV5-1	TRBJ2-1	.	ASRIGSSYNEQF
.	TRBV11-3	TRBJ1-3	.	ASRLGGDRSGNTIY
.	TRBV5-1	TRBJ1-1	.	ASSLTNTEAF
TRBD1	TRBV5-1	TRBJ1-1	.	ASSSRPDRDYTEAF
TRBD1	TRBV27	TRBJ1-2	.	ASSLRGRIGYT
.	TRBV5-8	TRBJ2-7	.	ASSFGRNYEQY
TRBD1	TRBV7-9	TRBJ1-1	.	SSSGDRGNTEAF
.	TRBV6-1	TRBJ1-4	.	ASSEVQGVRGSQEKLF